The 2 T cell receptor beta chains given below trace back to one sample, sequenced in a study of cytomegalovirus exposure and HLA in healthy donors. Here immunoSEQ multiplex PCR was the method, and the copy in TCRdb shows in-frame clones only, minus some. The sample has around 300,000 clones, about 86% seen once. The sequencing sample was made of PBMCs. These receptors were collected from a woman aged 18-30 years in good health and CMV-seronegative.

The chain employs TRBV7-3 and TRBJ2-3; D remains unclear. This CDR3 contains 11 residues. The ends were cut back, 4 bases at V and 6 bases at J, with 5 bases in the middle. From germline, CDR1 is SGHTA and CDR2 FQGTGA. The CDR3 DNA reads TGTGCCAGCAGCTCCTCGGATACGCAGTATTTT. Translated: CASSSSDTQYF.

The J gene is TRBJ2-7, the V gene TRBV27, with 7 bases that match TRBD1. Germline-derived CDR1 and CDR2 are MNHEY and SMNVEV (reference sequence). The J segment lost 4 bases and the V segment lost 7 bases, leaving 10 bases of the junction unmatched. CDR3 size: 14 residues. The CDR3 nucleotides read TGTGCCAGCACCCCTTTAGGGGGACAGTACGAGCAGTACTTC. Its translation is CASTPLGGQYEQYF.